The 28 T cell receptor beta chains given below trace back to one sample, sequenced in a study of blood T cell repertoires in COVID-19. Libraries were prepared by immunoSEQ multiplex PCR; TCRdb keeps only in-frame clonotypes and omits some of them. The sample yields some 45,000 clones, 80% seen once. The specimen sequenced was peripheral blood. Source of these receptors: a man aged 65 to 85 with acute or convalescent COVID-19.

This chain connects TRBV3-1 (or the pseudogene TRBV3-2) to TRBJ2-5, with D maybe TRBD2 (6 bases). CDR3 length equals 11 residues. V lost 1 base to trimming and J lost 9 bases, with 6 bases between them. From germline, CDR1 is LGHDT and CDR2 YNNKEL (reference sequence). The CDR3 is CASSQGRAQYF. In DNA form, the CDR3 reads TGTGCCAGCAGCCAAGGGAGGGCCCAGTACTTC.

The rearrangement links TRBV10-3 to TRBJ2-3; D might be TRBD1 (6 bases). The CDR3 covers 15 residues. Trimming pared 6 bases from V and 0 bases from J, leaving 13 bases between. CDR1 ENHRY and CDR2 SYGVKD come from the germline V gene. The CDR3 loop is CAISRAGTSTDTQYF. CDR3 nucleotide sequence: TGTGCCATCAGCCGAGCCGGGACAAGCACAGATACGCAGTATTTT.

The gene calls are TRBV7-2 and TRBJ2-1; weak D call: TRBD1 (6 bases). Per germline, CDR1 SGHTA and CDR2 FQGNSA. The V end lost 2 bases, the J end lost 9 bases, and 17 bases lay between the germline ends. This CDR3 region has 15 residues. The CDR3 spells CASSLIRTGNGEQFF. The CDR3 DNA sequence: TGTGCCAGCAGCTTAATCAGAACAGGGAACGGTGAGCAGTTCTTC.

J is TRBJ1-1 and V is TRBV6-1; no firm D call. CDR3 length: 12 residues. V lost 3 bases, J lost 4 bases, and 6 bases lay in between. Germline V CDR1 and CDR2: MNHNS, SASEGT. CDR3 loop: CASSESLTEAFF. The CDR3 DNA reads TGTGCCAGCAGTGAGAGCCTCACTGAAGCTTTCTTT.

This rearrangement joins TRBV5-1 to TRBJ2-1, with 9 bases fitting TRBD2. Germline V gives CDR1 SGHRS, CDR2 YFSETQ. With V trimmed by 2 bases and J by 12 bases, 18 bases remained unmatched. The CDR3 has 17 residues. The CDR3 bases are TGCGCCAGCAGCTTCACAGCATTGGGGCTAGCGGGGTCCGGGCAGTTCTTC. It is translated as CASSFTALGLAGSGQFF.

This chain uses TRBV2 with TRBJ1-1; 9 bases agree with TRBD1. Germline CDR1 SNHLY, CDR2 FYNNEI. The V and J ends lost 7 bases and 6 bases, in that order; junction bases with no gene match: 6. The CDR3 totals 13 residues. The chain's CDR3 is CASTLQGAAEAFF. DNA for the CDR3: TGTGCCAGCACACTACAGGGGGCCGCTGAAGCTTTCTTT.

The chain uses TRBV7-2 and TRBJ1-2; D possibly corresponds to TRBD1 (5 bases). Trimming took 5 bases from V and 4 from J, leaving 14 bases between them. The length of the CDR3 is 14 residues. Germline V CDR1 and CDR2: SGHTA, FQGNSA. The CDR3 loop reads CASSLTQVPYGYTF. CDR3 sequence (DNA): TGTGCCAGCAGCCTTACACAGGTCCCCTATGGCTACACCTTC.

The chain recombines TRBV9 with TRBJ1-5; maybe TRBD1 (6 bases). Looked up from germline, CDR1 is SGDLS and CDR2 is YYNGEE. Trimming pared 7 bases from V and 5 bases from J, leaving 19 bases between. This CDR3 comprises 15 residues. CDR3 in DNA: TGTGCCAGCTCTCGGACAGCAAAGGTGGATCAGCCCCAGCATTTT. This codes for CASSRTAKVDQPQHF. Full variable domain (missing parts from reference TRBV9 and TRBJ1-5): DSGVTQTPKHLITATGQRVTLRCSPRSGDLSVYWYQQSLDQGLQFLIQYYNGEERAKGNILERFSAQQFPDLHSELNLSSLELGDSALYFCASSRTAKVDQPQHFGDGTRLSIL.

The V and J genes are TRBV27 and TRBJ1-2; D unresolved. Trimming left V 1 base short and J 6 bases short, with 9 bases between. The CDR3 contains 13 residues. Germline CDR1 is MNHEY and CDR2 is SMNVEV (reference sequence). The CDR3 protein is CASSLFGADGYTF. The CDR3 region has the DNA TGTGCCAGCAGTTTATTTGGAGCGGATGGCTACACCTTC.

This clone was recorded at least ten times. The CDR3 loop is CASSQVQTSGSSYNEQFF. For the CDR3, the DNA is TGTGCCAGCAGCCAAGTTCAGACTAGCGGCAGCTCCTACAATGAGCAGTTCTTC. This chain connects TRBV3-1 (or the pseudogene TRBV3-2) to TRBJ2-1, with 9 nucleotides matching TRBD2. This CDR3 is built from 18 residues. V trimming: 1 base; J trimming: 0 bases; junction bases outside the gene matches: 7. Germline loops: CDR1 LGHDT, CDR2 YNNKEL (reference sequence).

The DNA for the CDR3 is TGTGCCAGCTCACAATTACAGGTTAATAGCAATCAGCCCCAGCATTTT. Protein sequence: CASSQLQVNSNQPQHF. The chain has TRBV18 and TRBJ1-5; possibly TRBD1 for D (5 bases). With 4 bases removed from V and 0 bases from J, the gap between germline ends came to 13 bases. The CDR3 extends over 16 amino acids. The V gene's germline CDR1 is KGHSH and CDR2 LQKENI.

The chain recombines TRBV5-5 with TRBJ2-3, with D perhaps matching TRBD1 (6 bases). The ends were cut back, 0 bases at V and 4 bases at J, with 12 bases in the middle. This CDR3 has 15 amino acids. Germline V gives CDR1 SGHKS, CDR2 YYEKEE (reference sequence). The CDR3 coding sequence is TGTGCCAGCAGCTTGGCAACAGGGTCCCCAGATACGCAGTATTTT. Translating gives CASSLATGSPDTQYF.

This clone was counted only a few times. The chain is built from TRBV7-8 and TRBJ1-6; D unclear. Trimming removed 0 bases from V and 7 bases from J, with 10 bases in between. Germline V CDR1 and CDR2: SGHVS, FQNEAQ. The CDR3 has 15 residues. Written as DNA, the CDR3 is TGTGCCAGCAGCTTAGCTGAGGTGGAGAATTCACCCCTCCACTTT. Protein sequence: CASSLAEVENSPLHF.

V gene TRBV29-1 combines with J gene TRBJ2-1, with 12 bases lining up with TRBD2. Trimming removed 5 bases from V and 5 bases from J; junction bases left unmatched: 7. Germline CDR1 is SQVTM and CDR2 is ANQGSEA. CDR3 size: 15 residues. This CDR3 reads CSVSRTSGVNNEQFF. The DNA for the CDR3 is TGCAGCGTTTCGCGGACTAGCGGGGTTAACAATGAGCAGTTCTTC.

This chain joins TRBV15 and TRBJ2-5; D is unclear. The CDR3 has 15 residues. From germline, CDR1 is LNHNV and CDR2 YYDKDF (reference sequence). V lost 0 bases and J lost 5, with 13 bases in between. The CDR3 sequence: CATSRDQKLLETQYF. The CDR3 DNA reads as TGTGCCACCAGCAGAGATCAAAAGCTTCTGGAGACCCAGTACTTC.

The V and J genes are TRBV11-3 and TRBJ2-2, with 9 bases lining up with TRBD1. V shed 3 bases, J shed 2 bases, and the junction held 7 bases outside the gene matches. The V gene's germline CDR1 is SGHNT and CDR2 YENEEA. This CDR3 region has 17 residues. The chain's CDR3 is CASSFQPGQGNTGELFF. The CDR3 DNA follows: TGTGCCAGCAGCTTCCAACCGGGACAGGGAAACACCGGGGAGCTGTTTTTT. Supplemented by reference TRBV11-3 and TRBJ2-2, the full variable domain reads EAGVVQSPRYKIIEKKQPVAFWCNPISGHNTLYWYLQNLGQGPELLIRYENEEAVDDSQLPKDRFSAERLKGVDSTLKIQPAELGDSAVYLCASSFQPGQGNTGELFFGEGSRLTVL.

V and J are TRBV15 and TRBJ2-6; 7 bases line up with TRBD1. Looked up from germline, CDR1 is LNHNV and CDR2 is YYDKDF (reference sequence). CDR3 length: 19 residues. V trimming: 5 bases; J trimming: 4 bases; junction bases outside the gene matches: 17. The CDR3, as DNA: TGTGCCACCAGCGGACGATCCAGACAGGGTGGGTTCGGGGCCAACGTCCTGACTTTC. Its protein is CATSGRSRQGGFGANVLTF.

The chain recombines TRBV6-1 with TRBJ1-4, with 9 nucleotides matching TRBD1. In germline, CDR1 is MNHNS, CDR2 SASEGT. The length of the CDR3 is 16 residues. After removal of 1 base from V and 4 bases from J, the junction contained 4 bases not matched to a gene. CDR3 sequence: CASSEGGGQGNEKLFF. The CDR3 region has the DNA TGTGCCAGCAGTGAAGGAGGGGGACAGGGTAATGAAAAACTGTTTTTT.

CDR3 region: CASSPTGAANNEQFF. The CDR3 nucleotides are TGTGCCAGCAGCCCTACAGGGGCCGCAAACAATGAGCAGTTCTTC. The rearrangement uses TRBV6-2 or TRBV6-3 and TRBJ2-1; 7 bases are shared with TRBD1. The germline CDR1 and CDR2 sequences are MNHEY and SVGEGT. With V trimmed by 6 bases and J by 5 bases, 10 bases remained unmatched. The CDR3 spans 15 residues.

This clone was recorded only once. The chain combines TRBV5-1 with TRBJ2-2; D ambiguous. Germline V gene sequence: CDR1 SGHRS, CDR2 YFSETQ. Trimming cost V 0 bases and J 0 bases, with 6 bases left between them. The CDR3 sequence is 15 residues long. The DNA of the CDR3 is TGCGCCAGCAGCTTGGGCAACTCGAACACCGGGGAGCTGTTTTTT. Translation: CASSLGNSNTGELFF. The whole variable domain, remainder taken from reference TRBV5-1 and TRBJ2-2, is KAGVTQTPRYLIKTRGQQVTLSCSPISGHRSVSWYQQTPGQGLQFLFEYFSETQRNKGNFPGRFSGRQFSNSRSEMNVSTLELGDSALYLCASSLGNSNTGELFFGEGSRLTVL.

The chain links TRBV18 to TRBJ1-4; 7 bases are shared with TRBD1. There are 18 residues in the CDR3. J gave up 3 bases and V 3 bases, and 13 bases lay outside the gene matches. Germline loops: CDR1 KGHSH, CDR2 LQKENI. The CDR3 nucleotides are TGTGCCAGCTCACCCCAGCGTATAAGGACAGGTCCTAATGAAAAACTGTTTTTT. This translates into CASSPQRIRTGPNEKLFF.

This clone has only a few counts. The chain recombines TRBV3-1 (or the pseudogene TRBV3-2) with TRBJ2-3; 9 bases align to TRBD2. V was clipped by 4 bases and J by 0 bases; unmatched bases: 2. The CDR3 runs to 15 residues. The germline V gene encodes CDR1 LGHDT and CDR2 YNNKEL (reference sequence). Here the CDR3 reads CASSPTSGSTDTQYF. CDR3 coding DNA: TGTGCCAGCAGCCCTACTAGCGGGAGCACAGATACGCAGTATTTT.

The V call is TRBV25-1, the J call TRBJ1-2; D call uncertain. V lost 4 bases to trimming and J lost 2 bases, with 5 bases between them. Germline CDR1 reads MGHDK; CDR2 reads SYGVNS. This CDR3 has 12 residues. CDR3 sequence (DNA): TGTGCCAGCAGTGCTGTAAACTATGGCTACACCTTC. Its translation is CASSAVNYGYTF.

The CDR3 DNA reads as TGTGCCAGTAGTACGGCGGGGGCCCCGAACACCGGGGAGCTGTTTTTT. It is translated as CASSTAGAPNTGELFF. This chain connects TRBV19 to TRBJ2-2; TRBD2 is a possible D gene (7 bases). Germline-derived CDR1 and CDR2 are LNHDA and SQIVND (reference sequence). V lost 4 bases, J lost 0 bases, and 12 bases lay in between. This CDR3 spans 16 amino acids.

The table lists this clone with a count of one. The gene calls are TRBV2 and TRBJ1-6, with D tentatively TRBD1 (5 bases). V lost 7 bases and J lost 6, with 16 bases in between. Germline lookup yields CDR1 SNHLY and CDR2 FYNNEI. The CDR3 is 15 amino acids. The CDR3 here is CASTHSGVSNSPLHF. DNA of the CDR3: TGTGCCAGCACCCACTCGGGGGTTTCTAATTCACCCCTCCACTTT.

The chain couples TRBV28 to TRBJ2-7, with 10 nucleotides matching TRBD1. This CDR3 has 16 amino acids. Trimming took 5 bases from V and 5 from J; bases not matched to a gene: 12. Germline V gene sequence: CDR1 MDHEN, CDR2 SYDVKM. The CDR3 region is CASSPWGQGRGNEQYF. CDR3 nucleotides: TGTGCCAGCAGTCCCTGGGGACAGGGGAGGGGTAACGAGCAGTACTTC.

This chain uses TRBV2 with TRBJ2-7; 12 bases are shared with TRBD2. The CDR3 covers 14 residues. The germline V gene encodes CDR1 SNHLY and CDR2 FYNNEI. The trim removed 4 bases at V and 6 bases at J, leaving 4 bases unmatched. CDR3 amino acids: CASSVTSGGGEQYF. CDR3 DNA: TGTGCCAGCAGTGTGACTAGCGGGGGCGGCGAGCAGTACTTC. The variable domain in full, completed from reference TRBV2 and TRBJ2-7, reads EPEVTQTPSHQVTQMGQEVILRCVPISNHLYFYWYRQILGQKVEFLVSFYNNEISEKSEIFDDQFSVERPDGSNFTLKIRSTKLEDSAMYFCASSVTSGGGEQYFGPGTRLTVT.

V usage is TRBV2 and J usage is TRBJ1-6, with D unresolved. Between the trimmed V and J ends, which lost 0 bases and 6 bases, there was a span of 18 bases. Germline V gene sequence: CDR1 SNHLY, CDR2 FYNNEI. CDR3 length: 18 amino acids. The CDR3 coding sequence is TGTGCCAGCAGTGAAGCGCTTCGGAGTTCCCGGGGTAATTCACCCCTCCACTTT. Its translation: CASSEALRSSRGNSPLHF.